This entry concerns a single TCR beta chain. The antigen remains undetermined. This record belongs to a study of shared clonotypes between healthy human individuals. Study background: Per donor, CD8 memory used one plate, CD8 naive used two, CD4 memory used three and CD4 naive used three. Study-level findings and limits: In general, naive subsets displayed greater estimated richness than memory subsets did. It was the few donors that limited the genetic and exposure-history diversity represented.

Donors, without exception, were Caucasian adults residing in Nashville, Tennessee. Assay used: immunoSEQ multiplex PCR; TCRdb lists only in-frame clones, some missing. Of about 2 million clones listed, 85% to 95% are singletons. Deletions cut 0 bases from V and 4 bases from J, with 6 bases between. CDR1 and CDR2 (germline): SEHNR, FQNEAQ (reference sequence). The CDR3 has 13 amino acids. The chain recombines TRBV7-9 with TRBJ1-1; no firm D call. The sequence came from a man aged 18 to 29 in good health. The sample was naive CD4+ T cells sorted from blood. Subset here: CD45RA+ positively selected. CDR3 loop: CASSLALTTEAFF. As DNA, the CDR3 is TGTGCCAGCAGCTTAGCTCTTACCACTGAAGCTTTCTTT.